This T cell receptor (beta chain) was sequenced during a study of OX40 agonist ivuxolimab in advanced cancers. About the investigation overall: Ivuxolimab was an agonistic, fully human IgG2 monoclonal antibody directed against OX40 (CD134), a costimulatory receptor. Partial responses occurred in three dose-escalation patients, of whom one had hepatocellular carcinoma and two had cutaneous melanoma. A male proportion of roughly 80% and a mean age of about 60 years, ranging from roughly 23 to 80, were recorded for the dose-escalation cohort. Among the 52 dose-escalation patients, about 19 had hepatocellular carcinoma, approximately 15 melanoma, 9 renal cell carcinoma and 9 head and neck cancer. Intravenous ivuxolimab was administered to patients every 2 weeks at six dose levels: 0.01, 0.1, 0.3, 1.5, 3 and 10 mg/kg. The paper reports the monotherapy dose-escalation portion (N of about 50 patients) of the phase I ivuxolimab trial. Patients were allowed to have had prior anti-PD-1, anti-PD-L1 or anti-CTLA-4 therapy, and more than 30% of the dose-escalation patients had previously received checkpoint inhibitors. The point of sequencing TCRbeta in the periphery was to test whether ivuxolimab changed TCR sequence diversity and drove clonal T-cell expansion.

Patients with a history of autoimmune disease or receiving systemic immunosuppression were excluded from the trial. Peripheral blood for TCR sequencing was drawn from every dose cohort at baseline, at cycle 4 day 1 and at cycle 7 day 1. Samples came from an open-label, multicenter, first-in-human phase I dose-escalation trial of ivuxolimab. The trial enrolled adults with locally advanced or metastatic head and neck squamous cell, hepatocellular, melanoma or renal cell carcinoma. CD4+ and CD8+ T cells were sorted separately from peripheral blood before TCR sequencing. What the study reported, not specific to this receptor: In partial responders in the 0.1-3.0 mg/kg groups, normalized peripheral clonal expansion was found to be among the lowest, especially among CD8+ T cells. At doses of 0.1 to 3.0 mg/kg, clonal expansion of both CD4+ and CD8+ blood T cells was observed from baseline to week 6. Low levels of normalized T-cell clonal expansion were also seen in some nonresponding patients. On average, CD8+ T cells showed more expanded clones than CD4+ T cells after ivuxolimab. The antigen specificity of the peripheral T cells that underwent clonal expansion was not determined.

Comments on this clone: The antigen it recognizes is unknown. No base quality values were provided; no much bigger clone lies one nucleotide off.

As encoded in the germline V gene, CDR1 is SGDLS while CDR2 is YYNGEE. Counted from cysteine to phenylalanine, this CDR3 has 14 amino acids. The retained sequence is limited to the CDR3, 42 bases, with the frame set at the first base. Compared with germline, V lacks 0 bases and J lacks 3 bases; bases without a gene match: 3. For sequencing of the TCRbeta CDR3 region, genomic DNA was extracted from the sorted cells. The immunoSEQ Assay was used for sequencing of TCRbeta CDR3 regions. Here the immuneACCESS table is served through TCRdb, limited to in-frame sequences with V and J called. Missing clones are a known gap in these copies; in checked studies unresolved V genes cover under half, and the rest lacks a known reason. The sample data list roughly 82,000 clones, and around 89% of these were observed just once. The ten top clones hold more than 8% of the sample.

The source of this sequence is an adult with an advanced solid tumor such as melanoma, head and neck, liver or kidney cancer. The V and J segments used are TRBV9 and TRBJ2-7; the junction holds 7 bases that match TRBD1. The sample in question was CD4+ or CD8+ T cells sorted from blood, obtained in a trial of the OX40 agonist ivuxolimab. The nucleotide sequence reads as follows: TGTGCCAGCAGCGTAGATCAGGGGGTCTACGAGCAGTACTTC. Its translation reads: CASSVDQGVYEQYF. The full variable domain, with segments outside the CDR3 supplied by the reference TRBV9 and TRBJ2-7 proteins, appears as DSGVTQTPKHLITATGQRVTLRCSPRSGDLSVYWYQQSLDQGLQFLIQYYNGEERAKGNILERFSAQQFPDLHSELNLSSLELGDSALYFCASSVDQGVYEQYFGPGTRLTVT.